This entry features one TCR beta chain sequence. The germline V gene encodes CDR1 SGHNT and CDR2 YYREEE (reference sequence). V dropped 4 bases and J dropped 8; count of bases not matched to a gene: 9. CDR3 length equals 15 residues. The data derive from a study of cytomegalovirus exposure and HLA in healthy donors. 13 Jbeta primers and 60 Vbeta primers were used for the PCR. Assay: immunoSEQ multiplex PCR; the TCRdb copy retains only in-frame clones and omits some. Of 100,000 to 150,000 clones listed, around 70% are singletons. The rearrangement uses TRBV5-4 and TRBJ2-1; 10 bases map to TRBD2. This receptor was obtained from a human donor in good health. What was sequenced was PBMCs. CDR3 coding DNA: TGTGCCAGCAGCCTTAGCGGGAGGAGCGCGGATGAGCAGTTCTTC. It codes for CASSLSGRSADEQFF. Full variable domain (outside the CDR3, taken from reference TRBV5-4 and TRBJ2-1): ETGVTQSPTHLIKTRGQQVTLRCSSQSGHNTVSWYQQALGQGPQFIFQYYREEENGRGNFPPRFSGLQFPNYSSELNVNALELDDSALYLCASSLSGRSADEQFFGPGTRLTVL.